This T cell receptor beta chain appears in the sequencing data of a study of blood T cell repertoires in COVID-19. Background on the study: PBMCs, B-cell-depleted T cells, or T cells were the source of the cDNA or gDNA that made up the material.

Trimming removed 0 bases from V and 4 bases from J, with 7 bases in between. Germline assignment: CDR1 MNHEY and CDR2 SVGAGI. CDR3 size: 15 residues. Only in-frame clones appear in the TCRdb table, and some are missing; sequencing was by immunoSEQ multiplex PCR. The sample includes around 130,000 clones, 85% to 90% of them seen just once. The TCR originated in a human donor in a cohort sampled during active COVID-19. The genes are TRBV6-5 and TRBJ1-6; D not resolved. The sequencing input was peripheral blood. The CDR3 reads CASSYSTQYNSPLHF. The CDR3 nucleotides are TGTGCCAGCAGTTACTCCACACAATATAATTCACCCCTCCACTTT.